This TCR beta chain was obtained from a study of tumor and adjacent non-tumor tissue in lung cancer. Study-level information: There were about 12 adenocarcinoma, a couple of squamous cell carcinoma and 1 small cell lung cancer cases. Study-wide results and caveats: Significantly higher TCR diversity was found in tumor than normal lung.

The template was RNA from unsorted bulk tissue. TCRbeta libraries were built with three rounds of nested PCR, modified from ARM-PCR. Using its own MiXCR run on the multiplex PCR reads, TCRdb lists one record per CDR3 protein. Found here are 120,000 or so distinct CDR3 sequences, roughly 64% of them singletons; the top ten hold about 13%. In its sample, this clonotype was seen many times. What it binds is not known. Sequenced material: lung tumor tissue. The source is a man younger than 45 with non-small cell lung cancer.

As DNA, the CDR3 is TGTGCCAGCAGCTTGGCTCTAGCGGGCCTCTGGGATACGCAGTATTTT. This codes for CASSLALAGLWDTQYF. This chain uses TRBV5-6 with TRBJ2-3; 8 nucleotides match TRBD2. In germline, CDR1 is SGHDT, CDR2 YYEEEE. Trimming at V came to 0 bases and at J to 6 bases, leaving 9 bases not matched to a gene. CDR3 length: 16 amino acids.